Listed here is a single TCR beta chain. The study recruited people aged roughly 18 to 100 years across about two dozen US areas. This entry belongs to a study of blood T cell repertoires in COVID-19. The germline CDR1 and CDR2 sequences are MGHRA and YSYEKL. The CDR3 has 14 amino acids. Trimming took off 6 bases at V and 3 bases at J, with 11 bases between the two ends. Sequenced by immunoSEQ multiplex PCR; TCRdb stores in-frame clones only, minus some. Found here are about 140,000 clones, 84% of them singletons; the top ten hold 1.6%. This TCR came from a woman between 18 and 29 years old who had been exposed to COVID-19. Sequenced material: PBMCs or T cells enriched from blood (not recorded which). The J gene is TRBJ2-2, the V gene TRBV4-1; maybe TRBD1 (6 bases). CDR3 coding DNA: TGCGCCAGCAGTGAGGGGGAGTACACCGGGGAGCTGTTTTTT. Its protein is CASSEGEYTGELFF.